The T cell receptor beta chain described here comes from a study of blood T cell repertoires in COVID-19. CDR3 length: 13 residues. Per the germline V gene, CDR1 is MDHEN and CDR2 is SYDVKM. Trimming pared 6 bases from V and 9 bases from J, leaving 12 bases between. Produced via immunoSEQ multiplex PCR; TCRdb's table is partial and in-frame only. The sample lists roughly 200,000 clones; 75% to 85% were seen once. Of note for this clone: This specimen includes other DNA sequences encoding the same CDR3.

The chain uses TRBV28 and TRBJ1-6, with D uncertain. The sample was peripheral blood. This receptor was taken from a human donor in a cohort sampled during active COVID-19. The CDR3 sequence is CASSPAGVSPLHF. In nucleotides, the CDR3 is TGTGCCAGCAGCCCGGCGGGAGTTTCACCCCTCCACTTT. The whole variable domain, remainder taken from reference TRBV28 and TRBJ1-6, is DVKVTQSSRYLVKRTGEKVFLECVQDMDHENMFWYRQDPGLGLRLIYFSYDVKMKEKGDIPEGYSVSREKKERFSLILESASTNQTSMYLCASSPAGVSPLHFGNGTRLTVT.